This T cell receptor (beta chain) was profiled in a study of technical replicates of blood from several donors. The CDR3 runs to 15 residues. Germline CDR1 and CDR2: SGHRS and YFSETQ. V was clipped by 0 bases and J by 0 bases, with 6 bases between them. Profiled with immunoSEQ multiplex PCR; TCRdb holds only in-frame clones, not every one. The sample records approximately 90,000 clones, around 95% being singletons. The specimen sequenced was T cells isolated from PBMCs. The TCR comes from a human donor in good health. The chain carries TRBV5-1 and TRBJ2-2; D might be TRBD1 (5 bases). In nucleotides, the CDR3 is TGCGCCAGCAGCTTGGGGGGCACGAACACCGGGGAGCTGTTTTTT. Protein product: CASSLGGTNTGELFF. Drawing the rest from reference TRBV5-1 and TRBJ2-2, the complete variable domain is KAGVTQTPRYLIKTRGQQVTLSCSPISGHRSVSWYQQTPGQGLQFLFEYFSETQRNKGNFPGRFSGRQFSNSRSEMNVSTLELGDSALYLCASSLGGTNTGELFFGEGSRLTVL.